This T cell receptor (beta chain) is drawn from a study of blood T cell repertoires in COVID-19 (dated by TCRdb to the early 2020s). General notes on the study: Samples covering the acute and convalescent phases of COVID-19 were provided by collaborators in the United States, Italy and Spain. The material from the prospective study consisted of cDNA or gDNA derived from T cells, B-cell-depleted T cells, or PBMCs. Subjects who had been exposed to COVID-19, were actively infected with it, or had recovered from it provided the deeply sampled blood TCRbeta repertoires that made up the dataset. The repertoires were made available in a free public database intended to serve as a resource for research on the immune response to SARS-CoV-2. Samples came from the ongoing ImmuneRACE study (first 160 participants) plus 1,254 subjects from 6 global collaborators. The sample metadata nearly always contained a de-identified subject ID, COVID-19 status, age in years and sex. Where HLA class I and class II types were available, the types were taken from metadata supplied by the sample provider, not from assay-based typing.

General findings and caveats noted by the study authors: The quantity of clinical and demographic metadata differed by source and by participant and was supplied without curation.

Comments on this clone: Its antigen is unknown. The record has no base qualities; no much larger clone is one base away.

TCRbeta CDR3 regions were amplified from genomic DNA by means of the immunoSEQ Assay, a bias-controlled multiplex PCR. The study's processing was this. The number of nucleated cells in each sample was estimated from the amplification of reference gene primers within the assay. To quantify the absolute abundance of each unique TCRbeta CDR3 rearrangement, sequence reads were collapsed and filtered. For each sample, productive Simpson clonality was calculated as the square root of Simpson's diversity index over productive rearrangements. The table comes from immuneACCESS by way of TCRdb, which keeps in-frame sequences with V and J called. Part of the clones is missing from these tables; in studies checked, under half for an unresolved V gene and the rest for unknown reasons. The V and J calls and clone size are taken from that table; D and trimming were inferred from the DNA. This sample comprises about 330,000 clones, more than 80% of them detected only once. About 6% of the sample is in the top ten clones.

Samples from volunteer blood donors who had recovered from COVID-19 were contributed by a second Seattle source. Each collaborating institution followed its own protocols to collect whole blood in K2EDTA tubes. For TCRbeta analysis, collaborators shipped samples in one of three forms: frozen whole blood, isolated PBMCs, or DNA extracted from either of those sample types. For CDR1 and CDR2, the germline V gene lists SGHRS and YFSETQ. Its CDR3 holds 15 amino acids, cysteine through phenylalanine. Of the read, only the CDR3 DNA is kept; its 45 bases are in frame from base 1. Trimming accounts for 4 bases at V and 5 bases at J, while the number of junction bases matched to no gene is 7.

This TCR came from a man aged 18 to 30 who had recovered from COVID-19. The chain couples TRBV5-1 to TRBJ2-7; TRBD2 fits 12 bases in the junction. The specimen was peripheral blood. The CDR3 amino acid sequence is: CASSPPTSGRDEQYF. The DNA is as follows: TGCGCCAGCAGCCCCCCGACTAGCGGGAGAGACGAGCAGTACTTC.